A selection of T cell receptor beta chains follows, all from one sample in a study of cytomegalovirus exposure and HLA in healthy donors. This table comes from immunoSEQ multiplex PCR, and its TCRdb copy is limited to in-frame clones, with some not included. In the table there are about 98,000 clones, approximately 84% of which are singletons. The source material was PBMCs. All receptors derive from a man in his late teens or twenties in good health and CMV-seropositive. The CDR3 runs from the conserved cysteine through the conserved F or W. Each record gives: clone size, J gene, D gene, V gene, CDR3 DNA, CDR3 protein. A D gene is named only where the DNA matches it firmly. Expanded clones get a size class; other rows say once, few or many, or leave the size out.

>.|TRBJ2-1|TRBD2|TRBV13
TGTGCCAGCAGCCCTTGGACTAGCGAAGGAAATGAGCAGTTCTTC
CASSPWTSEGNEQFF
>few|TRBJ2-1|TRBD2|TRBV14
TGTGCCAGCAGCCAAAGTGGGTCGGCGGGAGCACAGTTCTTC
CASSQSGSAGAQFF
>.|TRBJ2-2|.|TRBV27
TGTGCCAGCAGTTTATCCGGGAGGAACACCGGGGAGCTGTTTTTT
CASSLSGRNTGELFF
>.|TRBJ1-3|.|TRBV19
TGTGCCAGTAGTATGACCAGGAAAAGCTCTGGAAACACCATATATTTT
CASSMTRKSSGNTIYF
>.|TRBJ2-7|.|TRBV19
TGTGCCAGTAGTATCTTCCCAGGGGATCGCGACGAGCAGTACTTC
CASSIFPGDRDEQYF
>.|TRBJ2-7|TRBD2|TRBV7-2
TGTGCCAGCAGCTTATCAGTGACTAGCGGGAGGGCCGGGTACTTC
CASSLSVTSGRAGYF
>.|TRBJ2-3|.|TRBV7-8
TGTGCCAGCGCTGACATACTAGTATCGGCAGATACGCAGTATTTT
CASADILVSADTQYF
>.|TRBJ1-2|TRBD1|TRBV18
TGTGCCAGCTCACCTAACAGGGGAGGTGACTATGGCTACACCTTC
CASSPNRGGDYGYTF
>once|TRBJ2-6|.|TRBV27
TGTGCCAGCACTCTTACAGGGCCTGGGGCCAACGTCCTGACTTTC
CASTLTGPGANVLTF
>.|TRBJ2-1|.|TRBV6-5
TGTGCCAGTCTTGACCCCGGGAATGAGCAGTTCTTC
CASLDPGNEQFF
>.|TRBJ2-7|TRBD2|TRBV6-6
TGTGCCAGCACGGGAGGGGCAAGTGTCTACGAGCAGTACTTC
CASTGGASVYEQYF
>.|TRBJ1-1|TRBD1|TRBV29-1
TGCAGCGTTGTCAGGGACAGGGACACTGAAGCTTTCTTT
CSVVRDRDTEAFF
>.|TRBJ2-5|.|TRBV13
TGTGCCAGCAGCTTCTTCGAAGAGCAGTACTTC
CASSFFEEQYF
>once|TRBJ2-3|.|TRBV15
TGTGCCACCAGCAGAGATGTACGGGTTGGCACAGATACGCAGTATTTT
CATSRDVRVGTDTQYF
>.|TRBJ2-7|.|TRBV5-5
TGTGCCAGCAGCTTGGTGACGGGTTTTCCTCCTACCCACGAGCAGTACTTC
CASSLVTGFPPTHEQYF
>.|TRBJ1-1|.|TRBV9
TGTGCCAGCTCTTTAACGGCGGACACTGAAGCTTTCTTT
CASSLTADTEAFF
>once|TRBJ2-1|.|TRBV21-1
TGTGCCAGCAGCAAACCCCGGGAACCCGAGCCTAATGAGCAGTTCTTC
CASSKPREPEPNEQFF
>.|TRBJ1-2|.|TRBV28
TGTGCCAGCAGTCCCGTCGCGGGGGCCCCGGCAGTTTATGGCTACACCTTC
CASSPVAGAPAVYGYTF
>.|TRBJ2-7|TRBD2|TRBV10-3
TGTGCCATCAGTGCGACTAGCGGTACTCCCTACGAGCAGTACTTC
CAISATSGTPYEQYF
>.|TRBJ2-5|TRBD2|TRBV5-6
TGTGCCAGCAGCTTGGGTGGCGGGACTAGCGGGGGGGCCCGCGAGACCCAGTACTTC
CASSLGGGTSGGARETQYF
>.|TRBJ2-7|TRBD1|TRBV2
TGTGCCACCAAGTGGGGATCGGGACAGTCAGGCGAGCAGTACTTC
CATKWGSGQSGEQYF
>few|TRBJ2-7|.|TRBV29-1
TGCAGCGTTGGCGAAAACTACGAGCAGTACTTC
CSVGENYEQYF
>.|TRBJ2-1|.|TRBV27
TGTGCCAGCAAGTGGACGGGATGGCATGAGCAGTTCTTC
CASKWTGWHEQFF
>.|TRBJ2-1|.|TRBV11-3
TGTGCCAGCAGCTTATCCCACTCCTACGGGGGTTATGAGCAGTTCTTC
CASSLSHSYGGYEQFF
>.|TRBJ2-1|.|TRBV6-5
TGTGCCAGCAGTTACTCGACTAGTTCGTACAATGAGCAGTTCTTC
CASSYSTSSYNEQFF
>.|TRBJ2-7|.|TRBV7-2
TGTGCCAGCAGCTTAAGATTCGTAGCTAGCGCGGCAAACGAGCAGTACTTC
CASSLRFVASAANEQYF
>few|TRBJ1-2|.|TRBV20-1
TGCAGTGCTAGCCCCAGCTATGGCTACACCTTC
CSASPSYGYTF
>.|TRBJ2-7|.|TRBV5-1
TGCGCCAGCAGCTTGGGTGACAGTACGTCCTACGAGCAGTACTTC
CASSLGDSTSYEQYF
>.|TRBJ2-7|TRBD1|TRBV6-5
TGTGCCAGCAGTTCCGGACAGGGGTCTTACGAGCAGTACTTC
CASSSGQGSYEQYF
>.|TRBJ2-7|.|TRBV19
TGTGCCAGTAGTATAGTAGGCGGCAGGGGTGGCGAGCAGTACTTC
CASSIVGGRGGEQYF
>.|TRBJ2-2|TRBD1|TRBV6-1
TGTGCCAGCAGGACCCGACAGGGGAACACCGGGGAGCTGTTTTTT
CASRTRQGNTGELFF
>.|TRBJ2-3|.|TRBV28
TGTGCCAGCAGTTTTGTCCCGCAACAGGGCTCAAAAGATACGCAGTATTTT
CASSFVPQQGSKDTQYF
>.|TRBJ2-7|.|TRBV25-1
TGTGCCAGCAGGGATCCAGGATACGAGCAGTACTTC
CASRDPGYEQYF
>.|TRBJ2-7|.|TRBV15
TGTGCCACCAGCAGTGACAGACCCTACGAGCAGTACTTC
CATSSDRPYEQYF
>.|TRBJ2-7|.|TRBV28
TGTGCCAGCAGCTCAGGGTATAGTCCCTACGAGCAGTACTTC
CASSSGYSPYEQYF
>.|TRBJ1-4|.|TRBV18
TGTGCCAGCTCACCTTCGGCAGCGGGTAATGAAAAACTGTTTTTT
CASSPSAAGNEKLFF
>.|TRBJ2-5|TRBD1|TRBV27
TGTGCCAGCAGTTCGCTGGGACAGGTCTTTGCAGAGACCCAGTACTTC
CASSSLGQVFAETQYF
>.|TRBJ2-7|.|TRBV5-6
TGTGCCAGCAGCTTTAATTACGAGCAGTACTTC
CASSFNYEQYF
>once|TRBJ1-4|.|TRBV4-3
TGCGCCAGCAGCCGAGGAATCGGGTCTAATGAAAAACTGTTTTTT
CASSRGIGSNEKLFF
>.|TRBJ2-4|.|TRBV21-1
TGTGCCAGCAGCAAAGTCCCGGTTTCTTCCGGGGAGACAGGAAAACTAGCCAAAAACATTCAGTACTTC
CASSKVPVSSGETGKLAKNIQYF
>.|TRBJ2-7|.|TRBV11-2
TGTGCCAGCAGCTTAGCTGGCAGGGGCCAGTACGAGCAGTACTTC
CASSLAGRGQYEQYF
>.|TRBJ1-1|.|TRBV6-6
TGTGCCAGCTTGGGTGGGTCGGGGATGAACACTGAAGCTTTCTTT
CASLGGSGMNTEAFF
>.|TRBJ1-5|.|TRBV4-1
TGCGCCAGCAGCCAAGAACAGGTTAGCAATCAGCCCCAGCATTTT
CASSQEQVSNQPQHF
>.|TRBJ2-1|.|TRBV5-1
TGCGCCAGCAGCTTGGGCAGCTACAATGAGCAGTTCTTC
CASSLGSYNEQFF
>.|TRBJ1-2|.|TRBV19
TGTGCCAGTAGTATAGATCATGTCGAGAACTATGGCTACACCTTC
CASSIDHVENYGYTF
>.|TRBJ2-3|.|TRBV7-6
TGTGCCAGCAGCTTTGGGGCAGGGACTAGCACAGATACGCAGTATTTT
CASSFGAGTSTDTQYF
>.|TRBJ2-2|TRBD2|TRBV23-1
TGCGCCAGCAGTCAATCTCCCGGACTAGCGGGAGGAACCGGGGAGCTGTTTTTT
CASSQSPGLAGGTGELFF
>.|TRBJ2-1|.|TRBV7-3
TGTGCCAGCAGCTTATACAGCCTCAATGAGCAGTTCTTC
CASSLYSLNEQFF
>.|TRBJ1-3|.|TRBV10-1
TGCGCCACCCGCGACGTCGGGGAAGTCAGCTCTGGAAACACCATATATTTT
CATRDVGEVSSGNTIYF
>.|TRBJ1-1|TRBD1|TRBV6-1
TGTGCCAGCAATCCTTTATTAGGGGGCATAACTGAAGCTTTCTTT
CASNPLLGGITEAFF
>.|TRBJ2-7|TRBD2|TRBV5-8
TGTGCCAGCAGCGGTGGACTAGCGGGATTCAGGGAGCAGTACTTC
CASSGGLAGFREQYF
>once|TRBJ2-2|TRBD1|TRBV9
TGTGCCAGCAGCGAGGACAGGGTTGGCGCCGGGGAGCTGTTTTTT
CASSEDRVGAGELFF
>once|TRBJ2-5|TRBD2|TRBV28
TGTGCCAGCAGTTTATTGGGGGAGGGCCTGGAGGAGACCCAGTACTTC
CASSLLGEGLEETQYF
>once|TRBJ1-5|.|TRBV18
TGTGCCAGCTCCGAGGAGTCAAAAAATCAGCCCCAGCATTTT
CASSEESKNQPQHF
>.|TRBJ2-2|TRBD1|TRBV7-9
TGTGCCAGCAGCGCCACAACCGGGACAGGGGTCAACGGGGAGCTGTTTTTT
CASSATTGTGVNGELFF
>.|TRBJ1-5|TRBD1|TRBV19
TGTGCCAGTAGTCCTACAGGGGATCAGCCCCAGCATTTT
CASSPTGDQPQHF
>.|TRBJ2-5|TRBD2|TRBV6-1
TGTGCCAGCAGTAGGGACTGGGGGGGAGAGACCCAGTACTTC
CASSRDWGGETQYF